The 17 T cell receptor beta chains below come from one sample, sequenced in a study of blood T cell repertoires in COVID-19. This table comes from immunoSEQ multiplex PCR, and its TCRdb copy is limited to in-frame clones, with some not included. The sample includes fewer than 450,000 clones, more than 75% of them seen just once. Sequencing was carried out using PBMCs or T cells enriched from blood (not recorded which). These receptors all stem from a woman aged 18-29 years who had recovered from COVID-19.

The chain links TRBV3-1 (or the pseudogene TRBV3-2) to TRBJ2-2, with TRBD1 matching over 7 bases. This CDR3 contains 16 residues. After removal of 4 bases from V and 1 base from J, the junction contained 6 bases not matched to a gene. Germline-derived CDR1 and CDR2 are LGHDT and YNNKEL (reference sequence). In DNA, the CDR3 is TGTGCCAGCAGCCGGGTGGGACAGCGGAACACCGGGGAGCTGTTTTTT. Its protein is CASSRVGQRNTGELFF.

The rearrangement joins TRBV2 to TRBJ1-4; tentative D call: TRBD1 (5 bases). Deletions cut 6 bases from V and 13 bases from J, with 24 bases between. The CDR3 consists of 15 residues. The germline V gene has CDR1 SNHLY and CDR2 FYNNEI. The CDR3 sequence: CASSETPGRESTLFF. The CDR3, as DNA: TGTGCCAGCAGCGAAACCCCGGGACGGGAGAGTACACTGTTTTTT.

The rearrangement joins TRBV2 to TRBJ1-1, with 8 positions matching TRBD1. Trimming took 4 bases from V and 3 from J; bases not matched to a gene: 16. The germline V gene encodes CDR1 SNHLY and CDR2 FYNNEI. The CDR3 extends over 18 amino acids. CDR3 nucleotides: TGTGCCAGCAGTGCCCCAGGGGGCCTGTCCCTGTCTGACACTGAAGCTTTCTTT. Amino acid sequence: CASSAPGGLSLSDTEAFF.

The chain combines TRBV10-3 with TRBJ1-2; 10 bases line up with TRBD1. The CDR3 sequence is 15 residues long. Looked up from germline, CDR1 is ENHRY and CDR2 is SYGVKD. V gave up 0 bases and J gave up 6 bases; unmatched junction bases: 4. The CDR3 coding sequence is TGTGCCATCAGTGAGTCAGGACAGGGGGGTAATGGCTACACCTTC. Translated, it gives CAISESGQGGNGYTF.

The rearrangement joins TRBV19 to TRBJ2-1; 13 nucleotides align to TRBD2. The CDR3 has 15 residues. With V trimmed by 3 bases and J by 7 bases, 3 bases remained unmatched. Germline loops: CDR1 LNHDA, CDR2 SQIVND (reference sequence). The CDR3 DNA sequence: TGTGCCAGTAGTATTGGACTAGCGGGGGATAATGAGCAGTTCTTC. Translation gives CASSIGLAGDNEQFF.

The chain combines TRBV30 with TRBJ2-7; 10 nucleotides align to TRBD1. CDR1 and CDR2 from the germline V gene are GTSNPN and SVGIG (reference sequence). The V gene end was trimmed by 2 bases and the J gene end by 6 bases; junction bases not matched to a gene: 4. The CDR3 is 13 amino acids. CDR3 bases: TGTGCCTGGAGTCCGGGGACAGGGGCCGAGCAGTACTTC. Amino acid sequence: CAWSPGTGAEQYF.

The gene calls are TRBV4-2 and TRBJ1-3; D gene unclear. Germline V gives CDR1 LGHNA, CDR2 YNFKEQ. The CDR3 is 15 residues long. V was clipped by 1 base and J by 0 bases, with 7 bases between them. CDR3 region: CASSQAMSSGNTIYF. DNA for the CDR3: TGTGCCAGCAGCCAAGCTATGTCCTCTGGAAACACCATATATTTT.

The chain links TRBV29-1 to TRBJ2-7; TRBD1 matches at 10 bases. CDR3 length: 14 residues. The V gene end was trimmed by 4 bases and the J gene end by 2 bases; junction bases not matched to a gene: 5. CDR1 SQVTM and CDR2 ANQGSEA come from the germline V gene. As DNA, the CDR3 is TGCAGCGTTGGGGGGGGACAGGGGACCTACGAGCAGTACTTC. Encoded protein: CSVGGGQGTYEQYF.

The chain has TRBV2 and TRBJ1-4, with 9 bases aligning to TRBD1. The germline CDR1 and CDR2 sequences are SNHLY and FYNNEI. Trimming at V came to 5 bases and at J to 8 bases, leaving 9 bases not matched to a gene. The CDR3 has 15 residues. Here the CDR3 reads CASSSQGAFGEKLFF. The CDR3 bases are TGTGCCAGCAGTTCACAGGGGGCGTTTGGCGAAAAACTGTTTTTT.

V is TRBV7-2 and J is TRBJ1-2; D perhaps matches TRBD1 (6 bases). The CDR3 is 15 residues long. V was pared by 9 bases and J by 0 bases, with 17 bases between. Germline values: CDR1 SGHTA, CDR2 FQGNSA. CDR3 in DNA: TGTGCCAGTTGGGCGGGGGACACCACTAACTATGGCTACACCTTC. Its protein is CASWAGDTTNYGYTF. The whole variable domain, filled in from reference TRBV7-2 and TRBJ1-2, reads GAGVSQSPSNKVTEKGKDVELRCDPISGHTALYWYRQSLGQGLEFLIYFQGNSAPDKSGLPSDRFSAERTGGSVSTLTIQRTQQEDSAVYLCASWAGDTTNYGYTFGSGTRLTVV.

The gene calls are TRBV19 and TRBJ1-4, with 8 bases lining up with TRBD1. Germline CDR1 and CDR2: LNHDA and SQIVND (reference sequence). The CDR3 covers 14 residues. Losses at the gene ends were 5 bases for V and 8 bases for J; bases not matched to a gene: 7. The CDR3 reads CASSSRQGMEKLFF. The CDR3 DNA reads as TGTGCCAGTAGTTCGCGACAGGGGATGGAAAAACTGTTTTTT.

The chain has TRBV6-5 and TRBJ2-2, with D uncertain. CDR1 is MNHEY, CDR2 SVGAGI, per germline. The CDR3 runs 15 residues. Trimming cost V 4 bases and J 1 base, with 10 bases left between them. The DNA for the CDR3 is TGTGCCAGCAGTTCCGTGAGGAAGAACACCGGGGAGCTGTTTTTT. Residues: CASSSVRKNTGELFF.

The gene calls are TRBV5-1 and TRBJ2-1; TRBD1 is a possible D gene (8 bases). The V end was cut by 4 bases, the J end by 3 bases, with 17 bases between. This CDR3 spans 16 amino acids. Germline V CDR1 and CDR2: SGHRS, YFSETQ. The CDR3 sequence: CASSRGGTGNYNEQFF. The CDR3 DNA reads as TGCGCCAGCAGCCGGGGAGGGACAGGCAACTACAATGAGCAGTTCTTC. Supplemented by reference TRBV5-1 and TRBJ2-1, the full variable domain reads KAGVTQTPRYLIKTRGQQVTLSCSPISGHRSVSWYQQTPGQGLQFLFEYFSETQRNKGNFPGRFSGRQFSNSRSEMNVSTLELGDSALYLCASSRGGTGNYNEQFFGPGTRLTVL.

The genes are TRBV30 and TRBJ1-3, with a possible D match to TRBD1 (5 bases). The germline V and J ends were trimmed by 0 bases and 1 base, with 10 bases remaining between them. Germline V lookup: CDR1 GTSNPN, CDR2 SVGIG (reference sequence). CDR3 length: 15 amino acids. The CDR3 coding sequence is TGTGCCTGGAGTGTACGGCAGGGTTCTGGAAACACCATATATTTT. Residues: CAWSVRQGSGNTIYF.

The chain combines TRBV2 with TRBJ2-7; 7 positions agree with TRBD1. V lost 5 bases and J lost 3; bases outside the gene matches: 7. CDR1 SNHLY and CDR2 FYNNEI come from the germline V gene. The CDR3 consists of 14 residues. The CDR3: CASSIQDRIYEQYF. CDR3 DNA sequence: TGTGCCAGCAGTATTCAGGACAGGATCTACGAGCAGTACTTC.

V and J are TRBV28 and TRBJ1-1; 9 bases fit TRBD1. The CDR3 is made up of 14 amino acids. From germline, CDR1 is MDHEN and CDR2 SYDVKM. The J segment lost 1 base and the V segment lost 6 bases, leaving 3 bases of the junction unmatched. Written as DNA, the CDR3 is TGTGCCAGCAGCAGACAGGGGGGGAACACTGAAGCTTTCTTT. It specifies CASSRQGGNTEAFF.

This chain connects TRBV2 to TRBJ2-3, with TRBD2 identical over 11 bases. This CDR3 comprises 16 residues. From germline, CDR1 is SNHLY and CDR2 FYNNEI. V dropped 8 bases and J dropped 5; count of bases not matched to a gene: 12. The CDR3 sequence is CASSQLSGGAGDTQYF. The CDR3, as DNA: TGTGCCAGCTCTCAGCTTAGCGGGGGGGCCGGAGATACGCAGTATTTT.